This T cell receptor beta chain was captured by sequencing in a study of cytomegalovirus exposure and HLA in healthy donors. The PCR had 60 Vbeta and 13 Jbeta primers. Produced via immunoSEQ multiplex PCR; TCRdb's table is partial and in-frame only. The profile shows 90,000 to 110,000 clones, more than 80% of them singletons. In the case of this clone: Antigen unknown.

Germline CDR1 and CDR2: SGHRS and YFSETQ. The CDR3 has 15 amino acids. With V trimmed by 5 bases and J by 1 base, 5 bases remained unmatched. Study results and caveats: The number of N-insertions in an Asian-associated ancestry cluster was reportedly below the roughly 660-donor mean in a later analysis. Confirmation in vitro established that three CMV-associated chains were specific for CMV antigens. It was in a later analysis that TCR association rates were seen to vary by HLA locus, highest for DRB1 and lowest for HLA-C.

Unrecorded immune exposure was likely among donors, who were nominally healthy when sampled. The V gene is TRBV5-1, the J gene TRBJ2-2, with TRBD2 identical over 7 bases. The sequencing input was PBMCs. This clonotype was sampled from a man aged 18 to 30 in good health and CMV-seronegative. The CDR3 reads CASSGRGENTGELFF. The CDR3 bases are TGCGCCAGCAGTGGGAGGGGCGAGAACACCGGGGAGCTGTTTTTT.